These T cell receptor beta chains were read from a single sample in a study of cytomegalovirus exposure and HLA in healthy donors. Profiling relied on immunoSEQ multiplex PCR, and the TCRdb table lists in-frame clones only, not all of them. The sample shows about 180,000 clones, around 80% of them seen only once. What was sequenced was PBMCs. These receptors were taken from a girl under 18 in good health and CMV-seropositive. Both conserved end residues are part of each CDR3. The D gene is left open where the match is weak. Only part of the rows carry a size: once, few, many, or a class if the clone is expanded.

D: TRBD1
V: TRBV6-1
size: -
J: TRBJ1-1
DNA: TGTGCCAGCAGTGAATTTGGTAAATTACCGGGACAGGGGGCGCGGTGGGTGAACACTGAAGCTTTCTTT
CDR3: CASSEFGKLPGQGARWVNTEAFF

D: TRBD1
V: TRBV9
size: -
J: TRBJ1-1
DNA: TGTGCCAGCAGCGACGGGTCGGGACAGGCCAACACTGAAGCTTTCTTT
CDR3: CASSDGSGQANTEAFF

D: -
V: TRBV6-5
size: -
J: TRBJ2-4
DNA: TGTGCCAGCAGTCCAGGGGCTCTGGCCAAAAACATTCAGTACTTC
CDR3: CASSPGALAKNIQYF

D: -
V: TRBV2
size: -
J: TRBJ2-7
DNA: TGTGCCAGCAGCCCGAGCTCCTACGAGCAGTACTTC
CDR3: CASSPSSYEQYF

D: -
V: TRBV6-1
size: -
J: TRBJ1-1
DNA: TGTGCCAGCAGTGAAGTGGAGAGGGCTTTCTTT
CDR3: CASSEVERAFF

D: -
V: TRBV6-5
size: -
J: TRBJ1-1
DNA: TGTGCCAGCCTCAGGGGCACTGAAGCTTTCTTT
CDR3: CASLRGTEAFF

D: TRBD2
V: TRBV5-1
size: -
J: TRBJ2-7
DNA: TGCGCCAGCAGCTCCCCGGGACTAGCGGGCGAGCAGTACTTC
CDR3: CASSSPGLAGEQYF

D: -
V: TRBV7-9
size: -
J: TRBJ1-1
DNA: TGTTCCAGCAGCTTAGGCCTAACTGAAGCTTTCTTT
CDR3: CSSSLGLTEAFF

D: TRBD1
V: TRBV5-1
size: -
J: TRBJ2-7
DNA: TGCGCCAGCAGCCCATGGGACAGCTACGAGCAGTACTTC
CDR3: CASSPWDSYEQYF

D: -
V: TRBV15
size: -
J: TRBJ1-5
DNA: TGTGCCACCAGCACGGGGGGCTCGATAACCAGCCCAGCTATTCAGCCCCAGCATTTT
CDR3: CATSTGGSITSPAIQPQHF

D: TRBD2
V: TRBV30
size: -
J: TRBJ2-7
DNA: TGTGCCTGGAGTGGGGTAGCGGGAGTAAACTACGAGCAGTACTTC
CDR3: CAWSGVAGVNYEQYF

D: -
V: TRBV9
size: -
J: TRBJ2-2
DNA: TGTGCCAGCAGCGGACGCATAGCGGCCGACACCGGGGAGCTGTTTTTT
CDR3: CASSGRIAADTGELFF

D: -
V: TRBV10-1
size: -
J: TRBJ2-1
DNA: TGCGCCAGCGCCGGCAGGGCGGGGAACAATGAGCAGTTCTTC
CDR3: CASAGRAGNNEQFF

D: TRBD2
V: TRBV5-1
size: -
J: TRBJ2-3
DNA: TGCGCCAGCAGCCTTGGGACTAGCGGTAGCACAGATACGCAGTATTTT
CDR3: CASSLGTSGSTDTQYF

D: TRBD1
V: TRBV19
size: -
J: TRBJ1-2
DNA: TGTGCCAGTAGTTGGGACAGGTTTGACTATGGCTACACCTTC
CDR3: CASSWDRFDYGYTF

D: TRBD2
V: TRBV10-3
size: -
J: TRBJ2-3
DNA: TGTGCCATCAGTATAGCGGGAGGGACAGATACGCAGTATTTT
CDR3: CAISIAGGTDTQYF

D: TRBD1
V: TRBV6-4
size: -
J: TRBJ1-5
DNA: TGTGCCAGCAGGAAAAGGGGACAGTCGTGGCCCCAGCATTTT
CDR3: CASRKRGQSWPQHF

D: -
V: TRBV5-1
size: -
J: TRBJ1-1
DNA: TGCGCCAGCAGCCACGAACCGACAGCCAGAAGAACTGAAGCTTTCTTT
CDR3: CASSHEPTARRTEAFF

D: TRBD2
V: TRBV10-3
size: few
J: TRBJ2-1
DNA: TGTGCCATCAGCGCAGGGCTAGCGGGGTCATACAATGAGCAGTTCTTC
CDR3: CAISAGLAGSYNEQFF

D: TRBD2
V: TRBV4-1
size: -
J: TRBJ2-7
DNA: TGCGCCAGCAGCCAAGCGTTAGCGGGAGCCCTAGGCGCCTACGAGCAGTACTTC
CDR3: CASSQALAGALGAYEQYF

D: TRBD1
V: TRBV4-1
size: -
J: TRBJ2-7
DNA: TGCGCCAGCAGCCAATATGTTGACAGGGGGCACGAGCAGTACTTC
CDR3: CASSQYVDRGHEQYF

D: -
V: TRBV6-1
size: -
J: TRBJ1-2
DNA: TGTGCCAGCCCAGACAGACTCTATGGCTACACCTTC
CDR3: CASPDRLYGYTF

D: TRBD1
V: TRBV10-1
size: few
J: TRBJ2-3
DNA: TGCGCCAGCAGTGCCACCGGGACAGGGTTGACAGATACGCAGTATTTT
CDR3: CASSATGTGLTDTQYF

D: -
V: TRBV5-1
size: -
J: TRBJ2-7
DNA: TGCGCCAGCAGCACAGATTTCTACGTCGAGCAGTACTTC
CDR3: CASSTDFYVEQYF

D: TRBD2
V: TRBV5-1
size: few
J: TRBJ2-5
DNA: TGCGCCAGCAGCTTGGATGGACTAGCGGGGCAAGAGACCCAGTACTTC
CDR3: CASSLDGLAGQETQYF

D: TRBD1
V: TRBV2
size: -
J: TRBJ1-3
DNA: TGTGCCAGCAGTGCCGGGACAGGGTTTGCCGGAAACACCATATATTTT
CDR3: CASSAGTGFAGNTIYF

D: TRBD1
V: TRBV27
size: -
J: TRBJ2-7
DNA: TGTGCCAGCAGTCCACCGGGACAGCCGATCACCTACGAGCAGTACTTC
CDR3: CASSPPGQPITYEQYF

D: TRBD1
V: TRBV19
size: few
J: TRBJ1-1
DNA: TGTGCCAGTACCAAAGGGGGCAGGGGATCCACTGAAGCTTTCTTT
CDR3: CASTKGGRGSTEAFF

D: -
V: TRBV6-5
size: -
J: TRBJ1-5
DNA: TGTGCCAGCAGTTACGGAGCAGGGCATCAGCCCCAGCATTTT
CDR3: CASSYGAGHQPQHF

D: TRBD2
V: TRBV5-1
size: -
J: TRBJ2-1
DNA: TGCGCCAGCAGCTTGGGGAGGAGATCTAGCGGGAGGGCTTCGAATGAGCAGTTCTTC
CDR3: CASSLGRRSSGRASNEQFF

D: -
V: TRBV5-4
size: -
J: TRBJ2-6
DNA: TGTGCCAGCAGCAGTCCACAGGGTAGCTCTGGGGCCAACGTCCTGACTTTC
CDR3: CASSSPQGSSGANVLTF